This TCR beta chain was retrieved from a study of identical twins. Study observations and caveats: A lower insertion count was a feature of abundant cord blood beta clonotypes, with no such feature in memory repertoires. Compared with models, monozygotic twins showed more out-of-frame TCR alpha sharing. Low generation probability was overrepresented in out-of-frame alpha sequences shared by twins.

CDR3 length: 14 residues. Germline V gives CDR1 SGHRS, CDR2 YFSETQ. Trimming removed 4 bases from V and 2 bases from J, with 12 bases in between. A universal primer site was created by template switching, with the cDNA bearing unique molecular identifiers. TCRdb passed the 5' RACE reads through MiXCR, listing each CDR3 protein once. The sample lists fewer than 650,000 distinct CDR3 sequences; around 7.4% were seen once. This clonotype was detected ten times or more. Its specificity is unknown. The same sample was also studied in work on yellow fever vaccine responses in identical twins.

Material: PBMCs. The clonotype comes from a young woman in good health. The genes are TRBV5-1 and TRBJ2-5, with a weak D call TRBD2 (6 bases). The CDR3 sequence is CASSGGGSQETQYF. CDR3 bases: TGCGCCAGCAGCGGTGGGGGGTCTCAAGAGACCCAGTACTTC.